These 17 T cell receptor beta chains came from one sample sequenced in a study of glioma-infiltrating T cells after dendritic cell vaccination. Sequenced by immunoSEQ multiplex PCR; TCRdb stores in-frame clones only, minus some. The table lists around 78,000 clones, around 87% of them singletons. The time point: after dendritic cell vaccination, including at tumor progression/relapse. The material sequenced was blood, taken after dendritic cell vaccination. The receptors here all came from a human donor with glioblastoma.

This chain connects TRBV5-1 to TRBJ1-2, with 7 bases aligning to TRBD1. With V trimmed by 4 bases and J by 6 bases, 15 bases remained unmatched. This CDR3 has 16 amino acids. CDR1 is SGHRS and CDR2 is YFSETQ in the germline V gene. CDR3 coding DNA: TGCGCCAGCAGCGCGACAGGGTTCGGCAGCGTTAATGGCTACACCTTC. Translated, it gives CASSATGFGSVNGYTF.

The chain's CDR3 is CASSPGTDGYTF. CDR3 coding DNA: TGTGCCAGCAGTCCGGGTACGGATGGCTACACCTTC. The chain recombines TRBV6-5 with TRBJ1-2, with D uncertain. CDR1 and CDR2 from the germline V gene are MNHEY and SVGAGI. V was cut by 5 bases and J by 6 bases, with 10 bases left in between. This CDR3 spans 12 amino acids.

This clone appeared once. This chain joins TRBV4-3 and TRBJ1-1, with D hard to call. Germline-derived CDR1 and CDR2 are LGHNA and YSLEER. This CDR3 has 15 residues. The V gene lost 0 bases and the J gene lost 4 bases, with 12 bases spanning the gap. CDR3 nucleotide sequence: TGCGCCAGCAGCCAAGACCACAGTTCTTTCACTGAAGCTTTCTTT. It codes for CASSQDHSSFTEAFF.

The rearrangement joins TRBV28 to TRBJ1-2; D is possibly TRBD1 (6 bases). Germline CDR1 MDHEN, CDR2 SYDVKM. Deletions cut 5 bases from V and 4 bases from J, with 14 bases between. The CDR3 runs 14 residues. The CDR3 region is CASSRSQGLYGYTF. The CDR3 DNA sequence: TGTGCCAGCAGTCGCTCACAGGGCCTCTATGGCTACACCTTC.

This chain links TRBV5-1 with TRBJ2-7; the D gene is possibly TRBD2 (6 bases). The CDR3 length is 15 residues. V was pared by 4 bases and J by 0 bases, with 14 bases between. CDR1 and CDR2 (germline): SGHRS, YFSETQ. CDR3 coding DNA: TGCGCCAGCAGCCCGGGACTCAACCCCTCCTACGAGCAGTACTTC. This codes for CASSPGLNPSYEQYF.

The genes are TRBV5-4 and TRBJ2-1; 9 bases map to TRBD2. The CDR3 contains 15 residues. V was clipped by 5 bases and J by 6 bases; unmatched bases: 9. CDR1 and CDR2 from the germline V gene are SGHNT and YYREEE (reference sequence). The CDR3 protein is CASRGQAGGRNEQFF. CDR3 DNA sequence: TGTGCCAGCAGGGGGCAGGCGGGGGGGCGCAATGAGCAGTTCTTC.

The chain combines TRBV15 with TRBJ1-1, with D unresolved. In germline, CDR1 is LNHNV, CDR2 YYDKDF (reference sequence). The V and J ends lost 0 bases and 0 bases respectively, with 5 bases between them. The CDR3 length is 14 residues. The CDR3 sequence is CATSRDRLNTEAFF. The CDR3 region has the DNA TGTGCCACCAGCAGAGATCGGTTGAACACTGAAGCTTTCTTT.

This clone was detected a few times. The chain employs TRBV19 and TRBJ1-5, with D unclear. CDR1 and CDR2 from the germline V gene are LNHDA and SQIVND (reference sequence). The length of the CDR3 is 15 residues. V lost 1 base, J lost 4 bases, and 11 bases lay in between. CDR3 residues: CASSIAHNPNQPQHF. CDR3 sequence (DNA): TGTGCCAGTAGTATAGCGCACAATCCGAATCAGCCCCAGCATTTT.

To note about this clone: The germline gene is not matched at one end of the junction; a read error may be the cause. The chain couples TRBV7-9 to TRBJ1-3; 9 bases align to TRBD1. CDR3 length: 12 amino acids. The V gene's germline CDR1 is SEHNR and CDR2 FQNEAQ (reference sequence). The CDR3 DNA follows: TGTGCCAGCAGCTACCTCGGACAGGGGCTGGATTTT. This codes for CASSYLGQGLDF. Complete variable domain (other parts from reference TRBV7-9 and TRBJ1-3): DTGVSQNPRHKITKRGQNVTFRCDPISEHNRLYWYRQTLGQGPEFLTYFQNEAQLEKSRLLSDRFSAERPKGSFSTLEIQRTEQGDSAMYLCASSYLGQGLDFGEGSWLTVV.

The chain joins TRBV27 to TRBJ2-7; 9 bases map to TRBD1. The CDR3 contains 16 residues. Germline V gene data show CDR1 as MNHEY and CDR2 as SMNVEV (reference sequence). V dropped 5 bases and J dropped 3; count of bases not matched to a gene: 11. In DNA, the CDR3 is TGTGCCAGCAGTCCCATCCTCGGGACAGGGATCTACGAGCAGTACTTC. Translation: CASSPILGTGIYEQYF.

The rearrangement uses TRBV11-3 and TRBJ2-5, with 9 bases identical to TRBD1. CDR3 length equals 14 residues. The germline gives CDR1 SGHNT, CDR2 YENEEA. J was trimmed by 11 bases and V by 5 bases; bases with no gene match: 12. As DNA, the CDR3 is TGTGCCAGCAGCCCGAGGGACAGGGAGGATGAGCAGTACTTC. Protein: CASSPRDREDEQYF.

The chain employs TRBV11-2 and TRBJ1-2; no firm D call. Germline V lookup: CDR1 SGHAT, CDR2 FQNNGV. CDR3 length: 14 amino acids. The ends were cut back, 5 bases at V and 2 bases at J, with 12 bases in the middle. The CDR3 loop is CASSPIGGNYGYTF. CDR3 DNA sequence: TGTGCCAGCAGCCCAATAGGCGGAAACTATGGCTACACCTTC.

This chain uses TRBV5-1 with TRBJ2-5; 9 bases align to TRBD1. The CDR3 length is 17 residues. J gave up 5 bases and V 4 bases, and 15 bases lay outside the gene matches. The germline gives CDR1 SGHRS, CDR2 YFSETQ. The CDR3 DNA reads as TGCGCCAGCAGCAAACAGGCCGGGACAGGGATGGGTGAGACCCAGTACTTC. Amino acids: CASSKQAGTGMGETQYF.

The genes are TRBV9 and TRBJ2-1; possible D gene TRBD2, 6 bases. The CDR3 is 14 residues long. Deletions cut 4 bases from V and 7 bases from J, with 15 bases between. From germline, CDR1 is SGDLS and CDR2 YYNGEE. This chain's CDR3 is CASSFRTTRNEQFF. The CDR3 DNA reads TGTGCCAGCAGCTTCCGGACTACGCGGAATGAGCAGTTCTTC.

The CDR3 sequence: CASSQGRQSYYEQYF. In nucleotides, the CDR3 is TGCGCCAGCAGCCAAGGGCGGCAGTCCTACTACGAGCAGTACTTC. This chain uses TRBV4-3 with TRBJ2-7; D remains ambiguous. Trimming shortened V by 1 base and J by 3 bases, and 13 bases separated the two germline ends. Germline V gene sequence: CDR1 LGHNA, CDR2 YSLEER. This CDR3 is built from 15 residues.

The genes are TRBV5-1 and TRBJ1-1; TRBD1 is a possible D gene (5 bases). Trimming pared 0 bases from V and 2 bases from J, leaving 11 bases between. Germline V gene lookup returns CDR1 SGHRS and CDR2 YFSETQ. The CDR3 is 15 amino acids. The CDR3 sequence: CASSLASQGNTEAFF. The DNA of the CDR3 is TGCGCCAGCAGCTTGGCCAGTCAGGGAAACACTGAAGCTTTCTTT.

The chain carries TRBV15 and TRBJ1-1; 9 positions agree with TRBD1. Trimming at V came to 5 bases and at J to 6 bases, leaving 7 bases not matched to a gene. Germline-derived CDR1 and CDR2 are LNHNV and YYDKDF (reference sequence). There are 14 residues in the CDR3. The chain's CDR3 is CATSVRTGAAEAFF. CDR3 nucleotide sequence: TGTGCCACCAGCGTGCGGACAGGGGCGGCTGAAGCTTTCTTT.